These T cell receptor beta chains were read from a single sample in a study of T cells in Graves' hyperthyroidism and ophthalmopathy. TCRdb ran MiXCR on the multiplex PCR reads and lists one entry per CDR3 protein. The sample records about 480,000 distinct CDR3 sequences, about 24% being singletons. Sequenced sample: blood. These receptors all come from a woman aged 25 to 39 with Graves' ophthalmopathy. CDR3s include the opening cysteine and the closing phenylalanine or tryptophan. D genes are given only for firm matches. Size is stated for part of the rows, as once, few or many counts, or as a class when the clone is expanded.

v_call	j_call	d_call	clone_size	cdr3_nt	cdr3_aa
TRBV20-1	TRBJ2-2	-	many	TGCAGTGCCCACATGGGGCTTAACACCGGGGAGCTGTTTTTT	CSAHMGLNTGELFF
TRBV28	TRBJ1-1	-	many	TGTGCCAGCAGGTTTGGGCGGAACACTGAAGCTTTCTTT	CASRFGRNTEAFF
TRBV13	TRBJ1-6	-	-	TGTGCCAGCAGCTTATCGCCTGGTAGCTCCTATAATTCACCCCTCCACTTT	CASSLSPGSSYNSPLHF
TRBV6-2/TRBV6-3	TRBJ1-1	-	many	TGTGCCAGCAGTCGGGCGGAGAACACTGAAGCTTTCTTT	CASSRAENTEAFF
TRBV7-2	TRBJ2-2	-	-	TGTGCCAGCAGCATAGGACTCTGGGACGGGGAGCTGTTTTTT	CASSIGLWDGELFF
TRBV20-1	TRBJ1-2	-	many	TGCAGTGCTAGTTACGCTGAATATGGCTACACCTTC	CSASYAEYGYTF
TRBV6-1	TRBJ1-1	TRBD1	many	TGTGCCACCCACCCTCAGGGGGCCACTGAAGCTTTCTTT	CATHPQGATEAFF
TRBV6-5	TRBJ2-7	-	many	TGTGCCAGCAGTTACTCGGCGGACCTAGGCTCCTACGAGCAGTACTTC	CASSYSADLGSYEQYF
TRBV20-1	TRBJ2-5	TRBD2	few	TGCAGTGCAACGCGGACTAGCGGGGGGGCAAGGGAGACCCAGTACTTC	CSATRTSGGARETQYF
TRBV20-1	TRBJ1-2	-	many	TGCAGTGCTAGATCGGGCACAGACAATGCCGGCTACACCTTC	CSARSGTDNAGYTF
TRBV6-5	TRBJ1-5	-	many	TGTGCCAGCAGTTACTCGTCGAATCCTGCCACCCAGCATTTT	CASSYSSNPATQHF
TRBV28	TRBJ2-7	TRBD2	few	TGTGCCAGCAGGGAGGCCAGCGGGAGACCCTACGAGCAGTACTTC	CASREASGRPYEQYF
TRBV6-1	TRBJ2-2	-	-	TGTGCCAGCAGTGACCCCCGGAGTTGGACCGGGGAGCTGTTTTTT	CASSDPRSWTGELFF
TRBV3-1	TRBJ1-2	-	-	TGTGCCAGCAGGCTGGACACCGACTATGGCTACACCTTC	CASRLDTDYGYTF
TRBV6-5	TRBJ2-7	TRBD1	-	TGTGCCAGCAGTTCCGGGACAGCCACTTCCTACGAGCAGTACTTC	CASSSGTATSYEQYF
TRBV10-3	TRBJ2-5	-	many	TGTGCCATCAGTGATTTGTTGGGGAACCAAGAGACCCAGTACTTC	CAISDLLGNQETQYF
TRBV5-6	TRBJ1-2	-	few	TGTGCCAGCAGCGTACTAAGGAATTCGGGTGGCTACACCTTC	CASSVLRNSGGYTF
TRBV11-2	TRBJ2-7	TRBD2	-	TGTGCCAGCAGCCGAGTACTAGCGGGTCCCCTCAGCTCCTACGAGCAGTACTTC	CASSRVLAGPLSSYEQYF
TRBV12-3/TRBV12-4	TRBJ1-2	-	-	TGTGCCAGCAGTTTGCTCAGGGAAGGTGGCTACACCTTC	CASSLLREGGYTF
TRBV6-5	TRBJ1-6	TRBD1	many	TGTGCCAGCAGGCGAGACCCGACAGGGGTCCTCCATAATTCACCCCTCCACTTT	CASRRDPTGVLHNSPLHF
TRBV27	TRBJ2-7	TRBD1	many	TGTGCCAGCAGTGGCCCGACAGGGGCCTACGAGCAGTACTTC	CASSGPTGAYEQYF
TRBV2	TRBJ1-2	TRBD1	-	TGTGCCAGCAGTGACTTAGTAGAGCTAGGACAGGCGACTAACTATGGCTACACCTTC	CASSDLVELGQATNYGYTF
TRBV27	TRBJ2-7	-	many	TGTGCCAGCGCCAAGGGACATTACTACGAGCAGTACTTC	CASAKGHYYEQYF
TRBV2	TRBJ2-5	-	many	TGTGCCAGCCAAGGGTGGCAAGAGACCCAGTACTTC	CASQGWQETQYF
TRBV20-1	TRBJ2-5	-	-	TGCAGTGCCCTCCCCGGGCCGGAGACCCAGTACTTC	CSALPGPETQYF
TRBV7-3	TRBJ2-2	-	-	TGTGCCAGCAGCTTCGGGGGGCCCGGGGAGCTGTTTTTT	CASSFGGPGELFF
TRBV2	TRBJ1-2	-	many	TGTGCCAGTCACGCGCAGGGCTACACCTTC	CASHAQGYTF
TRBV15	TRBJ2-2	-	-	TGTGCCACCAGCAGACCGGGACAGAACACCGGGGAGCTGTTTTTT	CATSRPGQNTGELFF
TRBV27	TRBJ2-7	-	many	TGTGCCAGCAGTTCCCCCCTTTCCCTCTGGGAGCAGTACTTC	CASSSPLSLWEQYF
TRBV7-8	TRBJ2-4	-	once	TGTGCCAGCAGCTTAGCGGGGGGGCGAAAAAACATTCAGTACTTC	CASSLAGGRKNIQYF
TRBV12-3/TRBV12-4	TRBJ1-2	TRBD1	-	TGTGCCAGCAGTCCCGACAGGGCTATTAACTATGGCTACACCTTC	CASSPDRAINYGYTF
TRBV18	TRBJ1-3	-	few	TGTGCCAGCTCACCGGAATTCTCTGGAAACACCATATATTTT	CASSPEFSGNTIYF
TRBV30	TRBJ1-2	-	-	TGTGCCTGGAGTGTACTAAGGACTTCTAGCTCTGGCTACACCTTC	CAWSVLRTSSSGYTF
TRBV6-1	TRBJ2-5	-	many	TGTGCCAGCAGACAGGTTGGGGAGACCCAGTACTTC	CASRQVGETQYF
TRBV28	TRBJ2-7	TRBD2	-	TGTGCCAGCACGGTTAGCGGGAGTCTCTCCTACGAGCAGTACTTC	CASTVSGSLSYEQYF
TRBV10-2	TRBJ1-5	-	many	TGCGCCAGCAGTGAGATGAGGAGGGCGCAGCCCCAGCATTTT	CASSEMRRAQPQHF
TRBV6-1	TRBJ1-5	-	many	TGTGCCAGCAGTGACGCGCCGCCAGGCCTCGGGCAGCCCCAGCATTTT	CASSDAPPGLGQPQHF
TRBV20-1	TRBJ2-7	-	few	TGCAGTGCTAGAGGCCTAACCTACGAGCAGTACTTC	CSARGLTYEQYF
TRBV6-1	TRBJ2-7	-	-	TGTGCCAGCAGCCGGGGCTCACCCTACGAGCAGTACTTC	CASSRGSPYEQYF
TRBV7-2	TRBJ2-7	-	many	TGTGCCAGCAGCCAAAGCCTGGGATACTACGAGCAGTACTTC	CASSQSLGYYEQYF
TRBV2	TRBJ2-5	TRBD1	many	TGTGCCAGCAGTGGAGGGACAGGAGAGACCCAGTACTTC	CASSGGTGETQYF
TRBV6-1	TRBJ1-1	-	few	TGTGCCAGCAGGAGGGGATGGATCACTGAAGCTTTCTTT	CASRRGWITEAFF
TRBV3-1	TRBJ1-5	TRBD1	many	TGTGCCAGCAGCCAAGTGACAGGGAATCAGCCCCAGCATTTT	CASSQVTGNQPQHF
TRBV27	TRBJ1-2	-	many	TGTGCCAGCAGTTCGGAAGGATATGGCTACACCTTC	CASSSEGYGYTF
TRBV12-3/TRBV12-4	TRBJ2-7	TRBD1	many	TGTGCCAGCAGCCAATTCGACAGGGTGAATCACGAGCAGTACTTC	CASSQFDRVNHEQYF
TRBV11-1	TRBJ1-2	TRBD1	many	TGTGCCAGCAGCGGGAGTCCGGGACAGGGGCTCGATGGCTACACCTTC	CASSGSPGQGLDGYTF